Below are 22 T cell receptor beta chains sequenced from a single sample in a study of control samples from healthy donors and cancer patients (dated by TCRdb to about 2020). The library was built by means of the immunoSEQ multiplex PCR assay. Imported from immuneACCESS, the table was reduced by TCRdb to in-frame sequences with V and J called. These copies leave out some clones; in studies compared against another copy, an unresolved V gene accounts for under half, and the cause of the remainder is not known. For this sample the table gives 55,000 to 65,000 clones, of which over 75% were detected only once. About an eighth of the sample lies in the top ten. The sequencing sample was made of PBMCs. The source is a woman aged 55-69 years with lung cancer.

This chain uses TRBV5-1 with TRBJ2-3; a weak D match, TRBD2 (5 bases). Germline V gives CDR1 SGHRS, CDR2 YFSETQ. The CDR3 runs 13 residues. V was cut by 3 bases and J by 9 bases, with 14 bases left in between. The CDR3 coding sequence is TGCGCCAGCAGCTCGGAAGGGAGCGGAACGCAGTATTTT. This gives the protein CASSSEGSGTQYF.

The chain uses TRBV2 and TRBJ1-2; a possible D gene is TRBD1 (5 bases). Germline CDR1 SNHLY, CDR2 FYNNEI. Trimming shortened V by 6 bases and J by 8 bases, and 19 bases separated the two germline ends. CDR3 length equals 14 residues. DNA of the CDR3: TGTGCCAGCAGGGCGGGGACTCCGGGAAGAGGCTACACCTTC. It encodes CASRAGTPGRGYTF. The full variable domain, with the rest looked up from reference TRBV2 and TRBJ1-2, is EPEVTQTPSHQVTQMGQEVILRCVPISNHLYFYWYRQILGQKVEFLVSFYNNEISEKSEIFDDQFSVERPDGSNFTLKIRSTKLEDSAMYFCASRAGTPGRGYTFGSGTRLTVV.

The CDR3 sequence is CASTSQGAQETQYF. DNA for the CDR3: TGTGCCAGCACGTCACAGGGGGCTCAGGAGACCCAGTACTTC. The chain combines TRBV2 with TRBJ2-5; 9 nucleotides line up with TRBD1. V lost 7 bases and J lost 5; bases outside the gene matches: 8. The CDR3 is 14 amino acids. Germline CDR1 reads SNHLY; CDR2 reads FYNNEI.

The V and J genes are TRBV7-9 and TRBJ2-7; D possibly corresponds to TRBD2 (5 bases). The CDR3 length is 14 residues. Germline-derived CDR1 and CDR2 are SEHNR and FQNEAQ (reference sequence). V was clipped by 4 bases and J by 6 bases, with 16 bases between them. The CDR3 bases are TGTGCCAGCAGCTGGTGGCCGAGGGTTGGCGAGCAGTACTTC. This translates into CASSWWPRVGEQYF.

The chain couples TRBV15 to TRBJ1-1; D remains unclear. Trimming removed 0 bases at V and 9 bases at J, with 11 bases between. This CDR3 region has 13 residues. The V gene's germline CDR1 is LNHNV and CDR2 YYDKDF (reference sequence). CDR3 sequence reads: CATSRDRIKKAFF. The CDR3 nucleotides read TGTGCCACCAGCAGAGATAGAATAAAGAAAGCTTTCTTT.

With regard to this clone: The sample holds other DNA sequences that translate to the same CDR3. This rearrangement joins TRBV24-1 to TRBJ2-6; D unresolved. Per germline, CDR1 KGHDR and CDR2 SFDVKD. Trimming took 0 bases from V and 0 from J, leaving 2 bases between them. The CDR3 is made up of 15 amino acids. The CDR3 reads CATSDLGSGANVLTF. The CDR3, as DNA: TGTGCCACCAGTGATTTGGGCTCTGGGGCCAACGTCCTGACTTTC.

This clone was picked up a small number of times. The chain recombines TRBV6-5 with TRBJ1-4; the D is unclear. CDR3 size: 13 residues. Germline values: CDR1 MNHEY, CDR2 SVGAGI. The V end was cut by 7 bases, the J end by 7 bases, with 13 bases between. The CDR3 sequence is CASTRSTGEKLFF. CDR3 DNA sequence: TGTGCCAGCACCAGATCGACGGGTGAAAAACTGTTTTTT.

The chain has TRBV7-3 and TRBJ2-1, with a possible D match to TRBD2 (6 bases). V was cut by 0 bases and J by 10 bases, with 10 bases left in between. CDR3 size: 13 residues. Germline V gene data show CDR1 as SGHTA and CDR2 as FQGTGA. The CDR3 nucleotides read TGTGCCAGCAGCTTAACAGGCGGGATCGAGCAGTTCTTC. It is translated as CASSLTGGIEQFF. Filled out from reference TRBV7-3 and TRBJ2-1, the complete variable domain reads GAGVSQTPSNKVTEKGKYVELRCDPISGHTALYWYRQSLGQGPEFLIYFQGTGAADDSGLPNDRFFAVRPEGSVSTLKIQRTERGDSAVYLCASSLTGGIEQFFGPGTRLTVL.

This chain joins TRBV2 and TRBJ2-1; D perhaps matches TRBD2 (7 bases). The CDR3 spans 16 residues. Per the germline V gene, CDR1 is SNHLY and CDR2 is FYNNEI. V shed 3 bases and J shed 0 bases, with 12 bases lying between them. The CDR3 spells CASSEGRGSSYNEQFF. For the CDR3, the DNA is TGTGCCAGCAGTGAGGGGAGGGGGAGCTCCTACAATGAGCAGTTCTTC.

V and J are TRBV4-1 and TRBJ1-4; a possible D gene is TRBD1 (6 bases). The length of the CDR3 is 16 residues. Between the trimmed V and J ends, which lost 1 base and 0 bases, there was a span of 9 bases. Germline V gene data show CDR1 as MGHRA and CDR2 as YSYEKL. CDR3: CASSQGQDATNEKLFF. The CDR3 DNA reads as TGCGCCAGCAGCCAAGGACAGGACGCAACTAATGAAAAACTGTTTTTT.

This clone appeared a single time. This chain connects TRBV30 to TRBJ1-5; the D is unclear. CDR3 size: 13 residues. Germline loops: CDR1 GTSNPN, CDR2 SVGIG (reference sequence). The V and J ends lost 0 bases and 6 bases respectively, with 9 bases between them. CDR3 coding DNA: TGTGCCTGGAGTGTTCTCGGCGGTCAGCCCCAGCATTTT. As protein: CAWSVLGGQPQHF.

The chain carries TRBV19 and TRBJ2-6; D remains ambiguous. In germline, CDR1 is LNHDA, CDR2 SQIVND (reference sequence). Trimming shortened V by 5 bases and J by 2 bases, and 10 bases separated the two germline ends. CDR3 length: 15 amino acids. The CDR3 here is CASSPVEAGANVLTF. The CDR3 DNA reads TGTGCCAGTAGTCCAGTAGAGGCTGGGGCCAACGTCCTGACTTTC.

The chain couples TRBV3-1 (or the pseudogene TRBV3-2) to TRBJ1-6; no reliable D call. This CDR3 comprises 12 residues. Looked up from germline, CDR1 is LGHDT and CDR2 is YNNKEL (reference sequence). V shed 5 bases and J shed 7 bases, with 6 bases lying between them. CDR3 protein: CASSDQNSPLHF. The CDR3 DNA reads TGTGCCAGCAGCGACCAAAATTCACCCCTCCACTTT.

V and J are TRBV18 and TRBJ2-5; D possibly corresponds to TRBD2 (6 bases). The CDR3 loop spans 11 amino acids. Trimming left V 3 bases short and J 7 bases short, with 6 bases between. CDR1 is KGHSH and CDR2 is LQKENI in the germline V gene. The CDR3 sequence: CASSPGGTQYF. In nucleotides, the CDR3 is TGTGCCAGCTCACCCGGGGGGACCCAGTACTTC.

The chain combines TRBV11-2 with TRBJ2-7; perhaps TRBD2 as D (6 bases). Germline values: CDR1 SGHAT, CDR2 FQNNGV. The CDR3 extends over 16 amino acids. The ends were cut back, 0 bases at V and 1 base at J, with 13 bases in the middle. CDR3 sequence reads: CASSLDQLGLSYEQYF. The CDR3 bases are TGTGCCAGCAGCTTAGATCAACTAGGACTATCCTACGAGCAGTACTTC.

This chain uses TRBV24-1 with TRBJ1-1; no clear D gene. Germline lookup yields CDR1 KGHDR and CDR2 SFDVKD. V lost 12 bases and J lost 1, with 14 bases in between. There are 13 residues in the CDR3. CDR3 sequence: CAPRNGTNTEAFF. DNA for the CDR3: TGTGCCCCGAGGAACGGAACGAACACTGAAGCTTTCTTT.

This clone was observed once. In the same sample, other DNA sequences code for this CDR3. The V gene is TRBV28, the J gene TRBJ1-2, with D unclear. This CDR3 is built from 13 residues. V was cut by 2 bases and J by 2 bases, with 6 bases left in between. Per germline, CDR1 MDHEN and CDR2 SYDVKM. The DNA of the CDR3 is TGTGCCAGCAGTTTAGATCTCAACTATGGCTACACCTTC. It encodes CASSLDLNYGYTF.

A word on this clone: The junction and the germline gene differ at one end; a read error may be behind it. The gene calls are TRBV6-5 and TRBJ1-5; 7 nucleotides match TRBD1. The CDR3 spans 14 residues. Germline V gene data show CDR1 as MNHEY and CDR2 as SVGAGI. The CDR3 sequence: CASSDSGGGQPQHF. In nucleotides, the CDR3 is TGTGCCAGCAGTGACTCAGGGGGAGGCCAGCCCCAGCATTTT.

CDR3 protein: CASKVSGGSSYEQYF. The CDR3 coding sequence is TGTGCCAGCAAGGTTAGCGGTGGCTCCTCCTACGAGCAGTACTTC. The V call is TRBV11-1, the J call TRBJ2-7, with D tentatively TRBD2 (6 bases). Germline V gives CDR1 SGHAT, CDR2 FQDESV (reference sequence). The CDR3 extends over 15 amino acids. V lost 7 bases to trimming and J lost 0 bases, with 16 bases between them.

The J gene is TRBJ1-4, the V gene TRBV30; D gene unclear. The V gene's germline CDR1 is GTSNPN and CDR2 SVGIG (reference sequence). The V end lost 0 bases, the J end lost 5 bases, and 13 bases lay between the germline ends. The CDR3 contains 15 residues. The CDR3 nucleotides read TGTGCCTGGAGTGTACAGAGCCAGGTGAATGAAAAACTGTTTTTT. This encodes CAWSVQSQVNEKLFF.

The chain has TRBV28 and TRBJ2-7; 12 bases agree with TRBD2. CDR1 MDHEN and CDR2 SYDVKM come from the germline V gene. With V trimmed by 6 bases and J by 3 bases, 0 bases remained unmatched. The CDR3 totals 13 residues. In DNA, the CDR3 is TGTGCCAGCAGGACTAGCGGGAGCTACGAGCAGTACTTC. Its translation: CASRTSGSYEQYF.

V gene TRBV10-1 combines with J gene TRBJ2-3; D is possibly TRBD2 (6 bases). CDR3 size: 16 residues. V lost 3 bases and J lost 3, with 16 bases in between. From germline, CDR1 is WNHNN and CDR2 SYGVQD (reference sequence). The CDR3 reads CASSDSLGGRTDTQYF. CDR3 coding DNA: TGCGCCAGCAGTGACTCCCTGGGGGGTCGGACAGATACGCAGTATTTT.